Below are 22 T cell receptor beta chains sequenced from a single sample in a study of T-cell memory formation after mild COVID-19. One entry per CDR3 protein, called by TCRdb with MiXCR from the 5' RACE reads. In the table there are around 340,000 distinct CDR3 sequences, approximately 12% of which are singletons. What was sequenced was PBMCs or a T cell subset sorted from them (not recorded which). The origin of the receptors is a man younger than 30 who had mild COVID-19 (a few samples of this study predate the infection). Cell type and time point are not known.

This clonotype was found many times. The gene calls are TRBV10-3 and TRBJ2-1, with TRBD2 matching over 8 bases. Germline V gives CDR1 ENHRY, CDR2 SYGVKD. The CDR3 consists of 14 residues. J gave up 3 bases and V 8 bases, and 6 bases lay outside the gene matches. The CDR3 DNA is TGTGCCATCGCCAGGGGACTAGGCTACAATGAGCAGTTCTTC. Its protein is CAIARGLGYNEQFF.

The V and J genes are TRBV5-1 and TRBJ1-2, with D unresolved. Germline V lookup: CDR1 SGHRS, CDR2 YFSETQ. Trimming removed 0 bases from V and 3 bases from J, with 9 bases in between. The CDR3 consists of 14 residues. The CDR3 DNA follows: TGCGCCAGCAGCTTGGCCGTATCCCACTATGGCTACACCTTC. Translating it yields CASSLAVSHYGYTF.

CDR3 loop: CASSLRKNTDTQYF. CDR3 in DNA: TGTGCCAGCAGCTTGAGGAAGAACACAGATACGCAGTATTTT. The rearrangement uses TRBV7-8 and TRBJ2-3; D gene ambiguous. With 3 bases removed from V and 2 bases from J, the gap between germline ends came to 9 bases. The germline gives CDR1 SGHVS, CDR2 FQNEAQ. The CDR3 length is 14 residues.

The rearrangement uses TRBV5-4 and TRBJ2-7; D is tentatively TRBD1 or TRBD2 (5 bases each). The CDR3 contains 13 residues. V shed 9 bases and J shed 0 bases, with 13 bases lying between them. Germline CDR1 reads SGHNT; CDR2 reads YYREEE (reference sequence). The CDR3 protein is CATRDPSSYEQYV. As DNA, the CDR3 is TGTGCCACCCGGGACCCGAGCTCCTACGAGCAGTACGTC.

The rearrangement uses TRBV19 and TRBJ2-3, with a tentative D call TRBD1 (6 bases). CDR1 and CDR2 (germline): LNHDA, SQIVND (reference sequence). V was shortened by 8 bases and J by 0 bases, with 21 bases between the two germline ends. CDR3 size: 17 residues. CDR3 sequence (DNA): TGTGCCAGTCGCCCCTTTGGACAGATAGCTAGCACAGATACGCAGTATTTT. Its translation: CASRPFGQIASTDTQYF.

This clonotype has only a few counts. V and J are TRBV7-2 and TRBJ1-5, with 8 bases lining up with TRBD1. J gave up 7 bases and V 5 bases, and 7 bases lay outside the gene matches. Germline CDR1 reads SGHTA; CDR2 reads FQGNSA. The CDR3 sequence is 14 residues long. Here the CDR3 DNA reads TGTGCCAGCAGCGACCACAGGGGGGAACAGCCCCAGCATTTT. It yields the protein CASSDHRGEQPQHF.

This chain links TRBV7-9 with TRBJ1-1; tentative D call: TRBD1 (6 bases). This CDR3 has 15 residues. Germline-derived CDR1 and CDR2 are SEHNR and FQNEAQ (reference sequence). V shed 6 bases and J shed 4 bases, with 18 bases lying between them. The CDR3 DNA sequence: TGTGCCAGCAGAAACACGAGAAGGGGGAGCACTGAAGCTTTCTTT. Protein product: CASRNTRRGSTEAFF.

This clonotype was counted at least ten times. V and J are TRBV6-5 and TRBJ2-7; D is ambiguous. Germline CDR1 is MNHEY and CDR2 is SVGAGI. The CDR3 spans 13 residues. V dropped 0 bases and J dropped 6 bases, with 9 bases sitting between them. The CDR3 loop is CASSYSSVSEQYV. The CDR3 region has the DNA TGTGCCAGCAGTTACTCTTCAGTGAGCGAGCAGTACGTC.

In its sample, this clonotype was seen many times. This chain links TRBV29-1 with TRBJ1-3; no reliable D call. This CDR3 is 13 amino acids long. CDR1 is SQVTM, CDR2 ANQGSEA, per germline. Trimming took 4 bases from V and 4 from J, leaving 11 bases between them. CDR3 residues: CSVAVGEGNTIYF. The CDR3 region has the DNA TGCAGCGTTGCGGTCGGAGAGGGAAACACCATATATTTT.

The V call is TRBV19, the J call TRBJ2-2; no definite D call. Germline CDR1 reads LNHDA; CDR2 reads SQIVND (reference sequence). V was shortened by 5 bases and J by 3 bases, with 7 bases between the two germline ends. CDR3 length: 13 residues. CDR3 loop: CASSWWDTGELFF. The CDR3 coding sequence is TGTGCCAGTAGTTGGTGGGACACCGGGGAGCTGTTTTTT.

The table lists this clonotype with many counts. The chain joins TRBV4-3 to TRBJ2-1; the D gene is possibly TRBD2 (6 bases). The CDR3 is made up of 15 amino acids. Trimming stripped 2 bases from V and 0 bases from J, with 8 bases between. Germline values: CDR1 LGHNA, CDR2 YSLEER. DNA for the CDR3: TGCGCCAGCAGCCAACCGGGACTCTCCTACAATGAGCAGTTCTTC. This sequence encodes CASSQPGLSYNEQFF.

The rearrangement links TRBV7-9 to TRBJ1-6, with D hard to call. Germline assignment: CDR1 SEHNR and CDR2 FQNEAQ (reference sequence). The CDR3 length is 11 residues. V shed 3 bases and J shed 14 bases, with 8 bases lying between them. The CDR3, as DNA: TGTGCCAGCAGCTTCCCGGGGACCCTCCACTTT. This translates into CASSFPGTLHF.

A few counts support this clonotype. J is TRBJ2-2 and V is TRBV7-2, with a tentative D call TRBD1 (5 bases). Germline CDR1 SGHTA, CDR2 FQGNSA. The CDR3 runs to 13 residues. V was cut by 1 base and J by 7 bases, with 7 bases left in between. CDR3 coding DNA: TGTGCCAGCAGCTTAGTGGGGCTCGGGGAGCTGTTTTTT. Translating gives CASSLVGLGELFF. Full variable domain (missing parts from reference TRBV7-2 and TRBJ2-2): GAGVSQSPSNKVTEKGKDVELRCDPISGHTALYWYRQSLGQGLEFLIYFQGNSAPDKSGLPSDRFSAERTGGSVSTLTIQRTQQEDSAVYLCASSLVGLGELFFGEGSRLTVL.

This clonotype appeared a few times. The chain joins TRBV4-2 to TRBJ1-1; no clear D. Germline CDR1 reads LGHNA; CDR2 reads YNFKEQ. This CDR3 contains 15 residues. V lost 5 bases and J 3 bases, leaving 16 bases between the germline ends. This chain's CDR3 is CASSATRAGDTEAFF. CDR3 DNA sequence: TGTGCCAGCAGCGCAACTCGTGCTGGGGACACTGAAGCTTTCTTT.

This clonotype was counted at least ten times. V and J are TRBV5-5 and TRBJ2-7; 9 bases match TRBD1. The CDR3 totals 13 residues. J was trimmed by 4 bases and V by 2 bases; bases with no gene match: 1. Germline CDR1 and CDR2: SGHKS and YYEKEE (reference sequence). The CDR3 region is CASSFDRGYEQYV. CDR3 sequence (DNA): TGTGCCAGCAGCTTTGACAGGGGGTACGAGCAGTACGTC.

This clonotype came up many times. The rearrangement joins TRBV5-1 to TRBJ2-3; 8 bases fit TRBD2. CDR1 is SGHRS and CDR2 is YFSETQ in the germline V gene. Germline trimming cut 0 bases from V and 5 bases from J; bases unmatched to any gene: 5. The CDR3 extends over 15 amino acids. The CDR3 bases are TGCGCCAGCAGCTTGGCCTCGGGGGGGCGAGATACGCAGTATTTT. Translating it yields CASSLASGGRDTQYF.

The sample holds a few counts of this clonotype. V is TRBV7-2 and J is TRBJ1-6, with no clear D. Trimming took 5 bases from V and 8 from J, leaving 16 bases between them. CDR3 size: 15 residues. From germline, CDR1 is SGHTA and CDR2 FQGNSA. CDR3 bases: TGTGCCAGCAGCATAACGCGGGTGACGGATTCACCCCTCCACTTT. This encodes CASSITRVTDSPLHF.

This clonotype occurred a few times. V gene TRBV7-8 combines with J gene TRBJ2-2; 10 bases are a match to TRBD2. The CDR3 length is 15 residues. V shed 5 bases, J shed 7 bases, and the junction held 7 bases outside the gene matches. Germline V lookup: CDR1 SGHVS, CDR2 FQNEAQ. CDR3 sequence reads: CASSPSGGANGELFF. Here the CDR3 DNA reads TGTGCCAGCAGCCCCAGCGGGGGGGCTAACGGGGAGCTGTTTTTT.

The gene calls are TRBV3-1 and TRBJ2-5; 7 bases are a match to TRBD2. The germline CDR1 and CDR2 sequences are LGHDT and YNNKEL (reference sequence). The CDR3 totals 12 residues. V lost 1 base and J lost 7; bases outside the gene matches: 0. For the CDR3, the DNA is TGTGCCAGCAGCCAAGGGGGGGGGACCCAGTACTTC. Translating it yields CASSQGGGTQYF.

This clonotype was observed a handful of times. The chain combines TRBV20-1 with TRBJ1-5; D not certain. CDR1 and CDR2 (germline): DFQATT, SNEGSKA (reference sequence). CDR3 length: 13 amino acids. Between the trimmed V and J ends, which lost 6 bases and 3 bases, there was a span of 12 bases. CDR3 sequence: CSATSRNNQPQHF. The CDR3 bases are TGCAGTGCCACCTCTCGGAACAATCAGCCCCAGCATTTT.

This clonotype was counted ten times or more. The gene calls are TRBV7-2 and TRBJ1-5, with D perhaps matching TRBD1 (5 bases). Between the trimmed V and J ends, which lost 1 base and 3 bases, there was a span of 13 bases. This CDR3 contains 16 residues. Germline V gives CDR1 SGHTA, CDR2 FQGNSA. This chain's CDR3 is CASSLVGGNTNQPQHF. In DNA form, the CDR3 reads TGTGCCAGCAGCTTAGTTGGGGGAAACACCAATCAGCCCCAGCATTTT.

The chain is built from TRBV29-1 and TRBJ2-3, with D unclear. V lost 3 bases and J 2 bases, leaving 9 bases between the germline ends. Germline CDR1 and CDR2: SQVTM and ANQGSEA. The CDR3 sequence is 13 residues long. In DNA form, the CDR3 reads TGCAGCGTTGACTACAGCAACACAGATACGCAGTATTTT. Its protein is CSVDYSNTDTQYF.